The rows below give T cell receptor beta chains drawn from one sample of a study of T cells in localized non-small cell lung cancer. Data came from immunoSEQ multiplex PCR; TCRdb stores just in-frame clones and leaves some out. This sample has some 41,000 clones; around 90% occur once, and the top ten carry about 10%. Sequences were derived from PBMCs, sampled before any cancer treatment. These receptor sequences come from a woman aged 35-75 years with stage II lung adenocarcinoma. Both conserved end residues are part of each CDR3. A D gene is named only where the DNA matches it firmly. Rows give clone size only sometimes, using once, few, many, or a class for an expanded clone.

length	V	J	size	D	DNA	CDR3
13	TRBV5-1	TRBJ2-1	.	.	TGCGCCAGCAGCCTGACTAGTGGTTTCGAGCAGTTCTTC	CASSLTSGFEQFF
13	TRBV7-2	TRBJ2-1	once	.	TGTGCCAGCAGCGAAGAAAATTCCAATGAGCAGTTCTTC	CASSEENSNEQFF
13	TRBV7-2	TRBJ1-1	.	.	TGTGCCAGCAGCTTGGTCCTGGGCACTGAAGCTTTCTTT	CASSLVLGTEAFF
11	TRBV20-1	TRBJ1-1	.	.	TGCAGTGCTAGAGTGGGGACTGAAGCTTTCTTT	CSARVGTEAFF
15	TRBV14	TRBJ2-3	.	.	TGTGCCAGCAGCCGGACAGTTTCTAGCACAGATACGCAGTATTTT	CASSRTVSSTDTQYF
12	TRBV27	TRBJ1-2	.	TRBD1	TGTGCCAGCAGGGGACAGGGGCTTGGCTACACCTTC	CASRGQGLGYTF
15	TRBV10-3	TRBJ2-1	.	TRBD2	TGTGCCATCAAGGGTACTAGCGGGACCTACAATGAGCAGTTCTTC	CAIKGTSGTYNEQFF
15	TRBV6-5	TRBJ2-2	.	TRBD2	TGTGCCAGCAGTTACCGGGGAGGGCCCGCCGGGGAGCTGTTTTTT	CASSYRGGPAGELFF
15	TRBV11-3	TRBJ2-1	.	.	TGTGCCAGCAGCTCTACACCCGACCCTGGGGATGAGCAGTTCTTC	CASSSTPDPGDEQFF
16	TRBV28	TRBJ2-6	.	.	TGTGCCAGCAGTTTTCGGGGGGCCCCTGGGGCCAACGTCCTGACTTTC	CASSFRGAPGANVLTF
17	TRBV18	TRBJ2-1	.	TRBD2	TGTGCCAGCTCACCATCGCTAGCGGGATCCATATACAATGAGCAGTTCTTC	CASSPSLAGSIYNEQFF
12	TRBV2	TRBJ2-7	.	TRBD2	TGTGCCAGCAGCCGGGGGGACTACGAGCAGTACTTC	CASSRGDYEQYF
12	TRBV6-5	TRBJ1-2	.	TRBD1	TGTGCCACCCTCTATGACAGGGATGGCTACACCTTC	CATLYDRDGYTF
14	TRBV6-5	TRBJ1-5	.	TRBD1	TGTGCCACCTCAGCCGGGACAGGGGTGCAGCCCCAGCATTTT	CATSAGTGVQPQHF
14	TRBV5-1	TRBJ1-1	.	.	TGCGCCAGCAGATTCGCCACAGGGTACACTGAAGCTTTCTTT	CASRFATGYTEAFF
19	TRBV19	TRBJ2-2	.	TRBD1	TGTGCCAGTAGTATATCCGGGACAGGAGTGGCTGGTAGGGGCCGGGAGCTGTTTTTT	CASSISGTGVAGRGRELFF
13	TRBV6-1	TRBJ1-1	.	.	TGTGCCAGCATACGGGGGGCCCACACTGAAGCTTTCTTT	CASIRGAHTEAFF
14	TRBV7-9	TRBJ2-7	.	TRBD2	TGTGCCAGCACCAAGCGGGAGTACCCCTACGAGCAGTACTTC	CASTKREYPYEQYF
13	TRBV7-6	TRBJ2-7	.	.	TGTGCCAGCAGTCAAGTTAGCTCCTACGAGCAGTACTTC	CASSQVSSYEQYF
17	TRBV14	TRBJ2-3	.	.	TGTGCCAGCAGCCAAGGGAACCGGGACTGGTTCACAGATACGCAGTATTTT	CASSQGNRDWFTDTQYF
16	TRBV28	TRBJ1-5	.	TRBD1	TGTGCCAGCAGTTTTGGGACAGGGGGGTTCAATCAGCCCCAGCATTTT	CASSFGTGGFNQPQHF
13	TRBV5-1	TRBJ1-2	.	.	TGCGCCAGCAGCGTGGACGGACCTTATGGCTACACCTTC	CASSVDGPYGYTF
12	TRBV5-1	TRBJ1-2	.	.	TGCGCCAGCAGCTTGGGCGACGCGGGCTACACCTTC	CASSLGDAGYTF
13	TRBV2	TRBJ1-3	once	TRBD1	TGTGCCAGCAGTGAAGGGGGGACAGGGACCCGGAATTTT	CASSEGGTGTRNF
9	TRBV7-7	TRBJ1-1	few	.	TGTGCCAGCAGCCACCAAGCTTTCTTT	CASSHQAFF
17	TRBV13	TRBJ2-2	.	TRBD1	TGTGCCAGCAGCTCTATAGGGGGGACAGGGAACACCGGGGAGCTGTTTTTT	CASSSIGGTGNTGELFF
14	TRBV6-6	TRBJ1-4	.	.	TGTGCCAGCAGTTACGACAGATGGGATGAAAAACTGTTTTTT	CASSYDRWDEKLFF
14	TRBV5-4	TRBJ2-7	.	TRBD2	TGTGCCAGCAGCTTGACTAGCGGCCCCTACGAGCAGTACTTC	CASSLTSGPYEQYF
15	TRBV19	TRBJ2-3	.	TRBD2	TGTGCCAGCAGATCTGGGCCAGCGGGGGCAGATACGCAGTATTTT	CASRSGPAGADTQYF
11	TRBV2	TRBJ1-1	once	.	TGTGCCAGCAAATTCGAGACTGAAGCTTTCTTT	CASKFETEAFF
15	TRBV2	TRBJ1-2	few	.	TGTGCCAGCAGTGCTTTGGGGGGCCCTAACTATGGCTACACCTTC	CASSALGGPNYGYTF
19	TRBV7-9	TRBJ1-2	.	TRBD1	TGTGCCAGCAGCTTAAGCGCGAACTCACTCAACAGGGGACGGGATGGCTACACCTTC	CASSLSANSLNRGRDGYTF
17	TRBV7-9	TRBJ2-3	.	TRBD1	TGTGCCAGCAGCCACCAGTCGGGACAGGGTCCTTGGGGTACGCAGTATTTT	CASSHQSGQGPWGTQYF
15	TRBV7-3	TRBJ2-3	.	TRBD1	TGTGCCAGCAGCCCGCAACGGGGACAGCTCCATACGCAGTATTTT	CASSPQRGQLHTQYF
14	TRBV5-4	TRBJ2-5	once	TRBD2	TGTGCCAGCAGCTTTATTGGACTAGTGGGGACCCAGTACTTC	CASSFIGLVGTQYF
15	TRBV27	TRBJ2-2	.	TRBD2	TGTGCCAGCAGTACTAGCGGGAGCAACACCGGGGAGCTGTTTTTT	CASSTSGSNTGELFF
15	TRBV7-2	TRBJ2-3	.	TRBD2	TGTGCCAGCAGCTTAATTGGCGGGGGGCGGGATACGCAGTATTTT	CASSLIGGGRDTQYF
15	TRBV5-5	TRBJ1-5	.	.	TGTGCCAGCAGCTTGGGACAGGAGGCTCATCAGCCCCAGCATTTT	CASSLGQEAHQPQHF
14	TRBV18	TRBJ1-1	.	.	TGTGCCAGCTCACCACAAGTGGGAAACACTGAAGCTTTCTTT	CASSPQVGNTEAFF